This T cell receptor (beta chain) came from a study of glioma-infiltrating T cells after dendritic cell vaccination. On the study more broadly: Monocyte-derived dendritic cells, cultured approximately 7 days with IL-4 and GM-CSF, were pulsed with autologous tumor lysate.

Method: immunoSEQ multiplex PCR; TCRdb's copy keeps in-frame clones and lacks some. The sample contains about 92,000 clones, about nine tenths of which appear only once. The CDR3 is made up of 15 amino acids. Per germline, CDR1 SQVTM and CDR2 ANQGSEA. V gave up 3 bases and J gave up 0 bases, with 14 bases separating them. The sample consisted of blood, taken before dendritic cell vaccination. The chain employs TRBV29-1 and TRBJ1-2; the D gene is possibly TRBD1 (5 bases). The clonotype comes from a human donor with glioblastoma. The CDR3 DNA follows: TGCAGCGTTGATGAGGGCCGGGGGGCTAACTATGGCTACACCTTC. This codes for CSVDEGRGANYGYTF.